This TCR beta chain was retrieved from a study of cytomegalovirus exposure and HLA in healthy donors. The PCR contained 60 Vbeta and 13 Jbeta primers. Measured with immunoSEQ multiplex PCR; TCRdb has only the in-frame clones, and not every one. The table lists about 120,000 clones, 73% of them singletons, with roughly 0.82% in the top ten. General study results and limits: A later analysis reportedly found that, within productive TCRs, an Asian-associated ancestry cluster had fewer N-insertions than the mean observed across the roughly 730 donors. Association of 16,951 TCR beta sequences with HLA alleles was found at 0.05 false discovery rate in a later analysis.

Of note for this clone: Its antigen is unknown.

The V gene lost 6 bases and the J gene lost 5 bases, with 14 bases spanning the gap. The CDR3 covers 15 residues. Germline V gene data show CDR1 as MNHEY and CDR2 as SVGAGI. The chain uses TRBV6-5 and TRBJ1-6; TRBD1 is a possible D gene (5 bases). The sequenced material came from PBMCs. The TCR originated in a woman between 25 and 40 years old in good health and CMV-seronegative. In nucleotides, the CDR3 is TGTGCCAGCAGCTACCGTCCAGGGCATAATTCACCCCTCCACTTT. Translation: CASSYRPGHNSPLHF.